The 7 T cell receptor beta chains below all came from one sample that was sequenced in a study of post-analysis software for immune sequencing data. Overall study results and limits: Comparison of patients with controls showed four or five TRBV segments more frequent in patients, TRBV5-6, TRBV5-1 and TRBV20-1 among them.

Included in the TCR beta cDNA libraries were unique molecular identifiers. TCRdb passed the PCR reads through MiXCR, listing each CDR3 protein once. In the table there are 700,000 to 800,000 distinct CDR3 sequences, just under 30% of which are singletons. These receptors lack a known antigen. Sequencing was done on a sample of blood. The receptor set was obtained from a girl aged 5-17 years with multiple sclerosis.

The rearrangement links TRBV6-5 to TRBJ2-7; D is unresolved. Germline CDR1 is MNHEY and CDR2 is SVGAGI. V shed 2 bases and J shed 8 bases, with 4 bases lying between them. The CDR3 totals 10 residues. Here the CDR3 DNA reads TGTGCCAGCAGTTACGACAAGCAGTACTTC. It specifies CASSYDKQYF.

This chain connects TRBV6-2 or TRBV6-3 to TRBJ1-2; 7 nucleotides agree with TRBD1. Germline trimming cut 6 bases from V and 4 bases from J; bases unmatched to any gene: 8. The CDR3 totals 14 residues. Germline CDR1 reads MNHEY; CDR2 reads SVGEGT. The CDR3 loop reads CASSFGTAFYGYTF. The CDR3 bases are TGTGCCAGCAGCTTCGGGACAGCCTTCTATGGCTACACCTTC.

CDR3: CASSLVEEQYF. CDR3 DNA: TGTGCCAGCAGCTTAGTTGAGGAGCAGTACTTC. V and J are TRBV7-2 and TRBJ2-7; no firm D call. The CDR3 contains 11 residues. V lost 1 base and J lost 7, with 5 bases in between. Per the germline V gene, CDR1 is SGHTA and CDR2 is FQGNSA.

This sequence joins TRBV19 and TRBJ2-1, with D perhaps TRBD1 (5 bases). V was trimmed by 0 bases and J by 3 bases, leaving 9 bases between them. The germline gives CDR1 LNHDA, CDR2 SQIVND (reference sequence). The CDR3 runs 15 residues. CDR3 residues: CASSIEDRSYNEQFF. CDR3 coding DNA: TGTGCCAGTAGTATAGAAGACAGAAGCTACAATGAGCAGTTCTTC.

Points on this clonotype: At one of its ends the junction is not consistent with the germline gene, which may arise from a read error. The chain is built from TRBV5-6 and TRBJ2-7; the D gene is possibly TRBD2 (6 bases). The CDR3 runs to 14 residues. Germline assignment: CDR1 SGHDT and CDR2 YYEEEE. CDR3 nucleotide sequence: TGTGCCAGCAGCTTGGTGGAGGGTAGCTACAAGCAGTACTTC. It encodes CASSLVEGSYKQYF.

The rearrangement links TRBV2 to TRBJ2-7; 8 nucleotides line up with TRBD1. CDR1 and CDR2 from the germline V gene are SNHLY and FYNNEI. J gave up 1 base and V 5 bases, and 7 bases lay outside the gene matches. There are 15 residues in the CDR3. CDR3 residues: CASSRGQDRSYEQYF. The CDR3 nucleotides read TGTGCCAGCAGTAGGGGACAGGACAGATCCTACGAGCAGTACTTC. The variable domain in full, with the rest retrieved from reference TRBV2 and TRBJ2-7, is EPEVTQTPSHQVTQMGQEVILRCVPISNHLYFYWYRQILGQKVEFLVSFYNNEISEKSEIFDDQFSVERPDGSNFTLKIRSTKLEDSAMYFCASSRGQDRSYEQYFGPGTRLTVT.

Only a few counts were recorded for this clonotype. The V gene is TRBV9, the J gene TRBJ2-1, with TRBD2 identical over 7 bases. CDR3 length equals 16 residues. V lost 3 bases and J lost 4; bases outside the gene matches: 10. Germline V gene sequence: CDR1 SGDLS, CDR2 YYNGEE. The DNA for the CDR3 is TGTGCCAGCAGCGGGGGTGGGAGCGGGGTTTACAATGAGCAGTTCTTC. Translated: CASSGGGSGVYNEQFF.